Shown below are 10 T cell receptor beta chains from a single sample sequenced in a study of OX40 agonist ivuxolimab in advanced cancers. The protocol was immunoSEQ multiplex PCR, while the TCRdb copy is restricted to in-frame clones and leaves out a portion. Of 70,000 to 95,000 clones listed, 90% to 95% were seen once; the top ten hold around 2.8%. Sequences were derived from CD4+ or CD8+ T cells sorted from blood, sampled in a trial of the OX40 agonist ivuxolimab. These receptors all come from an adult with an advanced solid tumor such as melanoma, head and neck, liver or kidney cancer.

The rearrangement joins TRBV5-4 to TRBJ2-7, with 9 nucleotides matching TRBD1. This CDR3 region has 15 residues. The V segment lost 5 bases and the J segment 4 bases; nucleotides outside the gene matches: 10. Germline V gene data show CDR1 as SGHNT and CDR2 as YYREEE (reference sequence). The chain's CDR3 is CASRRTGDRAYEQYF. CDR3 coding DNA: TGTGCCAGCAGGCGAACTGGGGACAGGGCTTACGAGCAGTACTTC.

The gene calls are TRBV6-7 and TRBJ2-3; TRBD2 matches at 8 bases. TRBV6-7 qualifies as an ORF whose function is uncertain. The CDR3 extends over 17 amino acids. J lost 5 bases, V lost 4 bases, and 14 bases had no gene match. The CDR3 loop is CASSWPSSGPQRDTQYF. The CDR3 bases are TGTGCCAGCAGTTGGCCTTCTAGCGGGCCTCAACGAGATACGCAGTATTTT.

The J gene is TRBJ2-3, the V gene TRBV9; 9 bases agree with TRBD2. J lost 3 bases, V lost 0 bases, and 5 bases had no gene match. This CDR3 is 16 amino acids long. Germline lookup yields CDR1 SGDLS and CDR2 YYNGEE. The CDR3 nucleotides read TGTGCCAGCAGCGTAGCTAAGGCGGGGGGGACAGATACGCAGTATTTT. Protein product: CASSVAKAGGTDTQYF.

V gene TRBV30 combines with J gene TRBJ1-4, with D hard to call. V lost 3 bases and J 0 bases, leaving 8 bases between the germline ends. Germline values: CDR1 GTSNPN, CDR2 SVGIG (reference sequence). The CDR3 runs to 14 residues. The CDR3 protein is CAWRSGATNEKLFF. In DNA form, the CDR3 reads TGTGCCTGGAGGTCTGGCGCAACTAATGAAAAACTGTTTTTT.

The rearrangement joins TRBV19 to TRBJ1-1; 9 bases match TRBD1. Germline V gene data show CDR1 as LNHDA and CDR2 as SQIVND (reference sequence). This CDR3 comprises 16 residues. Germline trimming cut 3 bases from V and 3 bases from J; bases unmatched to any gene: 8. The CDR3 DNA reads TGTGCCAGTAGTATTCTGACAGGGGGAGGGGACACTGAAGCTTTCTTT. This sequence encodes CASSILTGGGDTEAFF. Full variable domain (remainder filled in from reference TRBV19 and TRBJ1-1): DGGITQSPKYLFRKEGQNVTLSCEQNLNHDAMYWYRQDPGQGLRLIYYSQIVNDFQKGDIAEGYSVSREKKESFPLTVTSAQKNPTAFYLCASSILTGGGDTEAFFGQGTRLTVV.

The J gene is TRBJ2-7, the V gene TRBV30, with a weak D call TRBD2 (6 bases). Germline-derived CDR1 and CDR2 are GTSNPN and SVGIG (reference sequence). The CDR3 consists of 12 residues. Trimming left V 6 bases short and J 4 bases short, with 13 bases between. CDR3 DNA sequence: TGTGCCTGCGGAGGGCTCCCTTACGAGCAGTACTTC. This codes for CACGGLPYEQYF.

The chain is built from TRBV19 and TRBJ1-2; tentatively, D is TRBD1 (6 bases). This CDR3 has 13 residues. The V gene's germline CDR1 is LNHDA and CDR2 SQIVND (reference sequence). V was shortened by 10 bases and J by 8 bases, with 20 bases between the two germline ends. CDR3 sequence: CATFMDSYEGYTF. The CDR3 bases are TGTGCCACCTTTATGGACAGTTACGAAGGCTACACCTTC.

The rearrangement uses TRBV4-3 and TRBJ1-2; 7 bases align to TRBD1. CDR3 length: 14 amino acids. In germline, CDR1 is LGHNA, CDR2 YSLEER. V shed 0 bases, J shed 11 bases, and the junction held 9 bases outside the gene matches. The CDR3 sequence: CASSQEQEGTEYTF. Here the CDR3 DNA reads TGCGCCAGCAGCCAAGAGCAGGAGGGGACAGAGTACACCTTC.

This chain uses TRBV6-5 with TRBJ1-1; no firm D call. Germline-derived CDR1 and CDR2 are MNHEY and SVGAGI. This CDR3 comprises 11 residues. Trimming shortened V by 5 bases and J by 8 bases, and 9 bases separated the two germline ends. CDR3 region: CASSVRGEAFF. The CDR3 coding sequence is TGTGCCAGCAGTGTTCGGGGAGAAGCTTTCTTT.

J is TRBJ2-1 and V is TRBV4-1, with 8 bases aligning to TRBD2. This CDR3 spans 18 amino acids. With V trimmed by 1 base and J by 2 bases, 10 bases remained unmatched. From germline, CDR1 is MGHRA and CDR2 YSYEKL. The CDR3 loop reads CASSQARPGLVAYNEQFF. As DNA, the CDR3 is TGCGCCAGCAGCCAAGCTAGACCGGGACTAGTTGCCTACAATGAGCAGTTCTTC.